The T cell receptor beta chain described here comes from a study of regulatory T cells in long-lasting Graves disease. Whole-study findings and limits: TCR diversity was lower in persistent Graves' patients (versus newly diagnosed ones).

Time point: persistent/refractory GD, antithyroid drugs over 5 years with positive TRAb. Scientists built the TCR library using RNA that was extracted from PBMCs. Roughly 8.6 milliliters of peripheral blood were drawn into EDTA tubes. CDR3 regions were amplified by Arm-PCR using iRepertoire HTBI primers to build TCR beta libraries. TCRdb re-analysed the multiplex PCR reads in MiXCR, keeping a single row per CDR3 protein. In the table there are 300,000 to 500,000 distinct CDR3 sequences, around 20% of which are singletons. This clonotype was counted ten times or more. The antigen is undetermined. This TCR came from a female donor with Graves disease. The sample here was peripheral blood mononuclear cells (PBMCs), taken when the disease was refractory, from a patient treated with antithyroid drugs.

CDR3 sequence reads: CASSASGGTNQPQHF. In DNA form, the CDR3 reads TGTGCCAGCAGTGCATCGGGTGGGACAAATCAGCCCCAGCATTTT. The V call is TRBV2, the J call TRBJ1-5; a weak D match, TRBD1 (6 bases). This CDR3 is 15 amino acids long. The V end lost 4 bases, the J end lost 4 bases, and 14 bases lay between the germline ends. Germline V gene sequence: CDR1 SNHLY, CDR2 FYNNEI.